These T cell receptor beta chains were read from a single sample in a study of blood T cell repertoires in COVID-19. The protocol was immunoSEQ multiplex PCR, while the TCRdb copy is restricted to in-frame clones and leaves out a portion. This table has approximately 93,000 clones, roughly 70% appearing once. The sequenced sample was peripheral blood. Receptor source: a man in his 70s with COVID-19, enrolled during active disease. Both conserved end residues are trimmed from each CDR3. Each record gives: CDR3 protein, V gene, J gene, D gene, CDR3 length. A D gene is named only where the DNA matches it firmly.

ASRRGGQPQH,TRBV28,TRBJ1-5,-,10
ASSGGQYSNTEAF,TRBV5-1,TRBJ1-1,TRBD1,13
ASTRQGLNSPLH,TRBV23-1,TRBJ1-6,-,12
ASSPWGRGLGEQF,TRBV28,TRBJ2-1,TRBD1,13
AISGGRLAGNYEQY,TRBV10-3,TRBJ2-7,TRBD2,14
ASSLPGLPNIQY,TRBV18,TRBJ2-4,-,12
ASSLDTHPSSYEQY,TRBV27,TRBJ2-7,-,14
SAGLAGVGEQY,TRBV29-1,TRBJ2-7,TRBD2,11
ASSGGQAINEKLF,TRBV9,TRBJ1-4,TRBD1,13
ASSPDSNYGYT,TRBV3-1/TRBV3-2,TRBJ1-2,-,11